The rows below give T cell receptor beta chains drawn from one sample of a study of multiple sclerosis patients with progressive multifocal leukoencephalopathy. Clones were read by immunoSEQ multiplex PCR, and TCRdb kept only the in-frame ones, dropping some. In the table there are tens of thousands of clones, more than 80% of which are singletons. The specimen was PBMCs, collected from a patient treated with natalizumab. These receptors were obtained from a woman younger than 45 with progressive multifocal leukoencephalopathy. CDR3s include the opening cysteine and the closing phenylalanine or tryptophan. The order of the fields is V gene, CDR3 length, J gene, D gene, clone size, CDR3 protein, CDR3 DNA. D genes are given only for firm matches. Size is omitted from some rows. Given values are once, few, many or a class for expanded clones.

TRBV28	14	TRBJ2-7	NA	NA	CASRHPDSSYEQYF	TGTGCCAGCAGACACCCGGACAGCTCCTACGAGCAGTACTTC
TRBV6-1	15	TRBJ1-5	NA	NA	CASSEASRADQPQHF	TGTGCCAGCAGTGAAGCTTCCCGGGCCGATCAGCCCCAGCATTTT
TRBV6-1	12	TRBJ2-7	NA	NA	CASSEVGYEQYF	TGTGCCAGCAGTGAAGTTGGTTACGAGCAGTACTTC
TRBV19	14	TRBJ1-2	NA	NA	CASSQGKRRYGYTF	TGTGCCAGTAGTCAGGGGAAACGGCGCTATGGCTACACCTTC
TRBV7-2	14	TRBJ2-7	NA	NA	CASSLGSSSYEQYF	TGTGCCAGCAGCTTAGGGAGTAGCTCCTACGAGCAGTACTTC
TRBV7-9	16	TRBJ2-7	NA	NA	CASSPLDGTKGIEQYF	TGTGCCAGCAGCCCCCTCGACGGGACCAAGGGGATCGAGCAGTACTTC
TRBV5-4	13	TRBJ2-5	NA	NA	CASSLDYQETQYF	TGTGCCAGCAGCTTAGACTATCAAGAGACCCAGTACTTC
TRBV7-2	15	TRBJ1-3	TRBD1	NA	CASSTGGDRGNTIYF	TGTGCCAGCAGCACCGGAGGGGACAGGGGAAACACCATATATTTT
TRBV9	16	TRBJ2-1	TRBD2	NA	CASSVGPRTSTNEQFF	TGTGCCAGCAGCGTAGGTCCTAGGACTAGCACCAATGAGCAGTTCTTC
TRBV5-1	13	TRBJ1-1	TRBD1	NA	CASSITGGTEAFF	TGCGCCAGCAGCATAACAGGGGGCACTGAAGCTTTCTTT
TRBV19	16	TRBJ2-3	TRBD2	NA	CASSLLAGGRTDTQYF	TGTGCCAGTAGTTTACTAGCGGGAGGGCGAACAGATACGCAGTATTTT
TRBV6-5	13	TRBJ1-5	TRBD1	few	CASSPGGRQPQHF	TGTGCCAGCAGTCCAGGGGGCAGGCAGCCCCAGCATTTT
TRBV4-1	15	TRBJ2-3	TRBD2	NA	CASSQVPSGTDTQYF	TGCGCCAGCAGCCAAGTCCCTAGCGGAACAGATACGCAGTATTTT
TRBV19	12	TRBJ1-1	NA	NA	CASSNAVAEAFF	TGTGCCAGTAGTAATGCCGTCGCTGAAGCTTTCTTT
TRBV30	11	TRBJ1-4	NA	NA	CAWSRLDELFF	TGTGCCTGGAGTCGCCTGGACGAACTGTTTTTT
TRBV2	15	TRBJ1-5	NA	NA	CASSELGDSNQPQHF	TGTGCCAGCAGTGAATTAGGGGATAGCAATCAGCCCCAGCATTTT
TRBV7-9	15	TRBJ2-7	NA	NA	CASSRSDRANSEQYF	TGTGCCAGCAGCCGCAGCGACAGAGCGAATTCCGAGCAGTACTTC
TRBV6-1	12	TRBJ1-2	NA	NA	CASREGNYGYTF	TGTGCCAGCCGAGAAGGGAACTATGGCTACACCTTC
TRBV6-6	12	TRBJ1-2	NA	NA	CASSYDRYGYTF	TGTGCCAGCAGTTACGACAGATATGGCTACACCTTC
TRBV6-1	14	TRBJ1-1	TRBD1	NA	CASSGQGPNTEAFF	TGTGCCAGCAGTGGACAGGGGCCGAACACTGAAGCTTTCTTT
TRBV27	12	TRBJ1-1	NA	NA	CASSTGGVKAFF	TGTGCCAGCAGTACCGGGGGGGTAAAAGCTTTCTTT
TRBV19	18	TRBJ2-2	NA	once	CASSISGGWRANTGELFF	TGTGCCAGTAGTATATCGGGGGGCTGGCGCGCGAACACCGGGGAGCTGTTTTTT
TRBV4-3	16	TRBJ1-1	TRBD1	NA	CASSHLSGTGGTEAFF	TGCGCCAGCAGCCACCTATCCGGGACAGGGGGGACTGAAGCTTTCTTT
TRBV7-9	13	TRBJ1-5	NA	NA	CASSLASNQPQHF	TGTGCCAGCAGCTTAGCAAGCAATCAGCCCCAGCATTTT
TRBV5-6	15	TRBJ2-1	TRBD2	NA	CASSLRSGVYNEQFF	TGTGCCAGCAGCTTGAGGAGCGGGGTTTACAATGAGCAGTTCTTC
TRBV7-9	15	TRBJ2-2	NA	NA	CASREDWTPGGELFF	TGTGCCAGCAGGGAAGACTGGACCCCTGGCGGGGAGCTGTTTTTT
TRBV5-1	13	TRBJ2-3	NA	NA	CASSLSGTDTQYF	TGCGCCAGCAGCTTGAGCGGCACAGATACGCAGTATTTT
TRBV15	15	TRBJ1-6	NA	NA	CATSKPPGRVSPLHF	TGTGCCACCAGCAAGCCCCCCGGACGGGTCTCACCCCTCCACTTT